This T cell receptor beta chain was documented in a study of cytomegalovirus exposure and HLA in healthy donors. Measured with immunoSEQ multiplex PCR; TCRdb has only the in-frame clones, and not every one. The sample shows approximately 65,000 clones, around 97% of them seen only once. The CDR3 covers 14 residues. The V end lost 5 bases, the J end lost 8 bases, and 18 bases lay between the germline ends. CDR1 is MNHEY and CDR2 is SMNVEV in the germline V gene (reference sequence). The chain employs TRBV27 and TRBJ1-2; D might be TRBD1 (6 bases). The sequence was collected from a man aged 18-30 years in good health and CMV-seronegative. Sequencing was done on a sample of PBMCs. In DNA form, the CDR3 reads TGTGCCAGCAGTACCCTCCCAGGGGCTGGAGGCTACACCTTC. As protein: CASSTLPGAGGYTF.